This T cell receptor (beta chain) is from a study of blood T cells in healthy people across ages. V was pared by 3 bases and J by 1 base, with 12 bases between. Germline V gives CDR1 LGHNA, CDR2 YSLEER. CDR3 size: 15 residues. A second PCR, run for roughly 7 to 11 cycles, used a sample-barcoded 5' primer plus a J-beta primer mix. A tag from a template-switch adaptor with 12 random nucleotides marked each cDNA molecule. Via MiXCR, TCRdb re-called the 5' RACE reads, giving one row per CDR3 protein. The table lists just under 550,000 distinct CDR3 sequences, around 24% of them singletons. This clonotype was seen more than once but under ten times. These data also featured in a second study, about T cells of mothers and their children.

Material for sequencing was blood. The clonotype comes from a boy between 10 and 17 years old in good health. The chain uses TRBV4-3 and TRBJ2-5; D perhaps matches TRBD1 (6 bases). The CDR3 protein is CASSHRDRSQETQYF. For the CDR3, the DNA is TGCGCCAGCAGCCATCGCGACAGGTCCCAAGAGACCCAGTACTTC.